The 9 T cell receptor beta chains below all came from one sample that was sequenced in a study of CD8+ T cells in alopecia areata (dated by TCRdb to the late 2010s). Interpreted using the paper, the time point label stands for: more than 3 weeks on oral tofacitinib. The sample's treatment or condition label, decoded: oral pan-JAK inhibitor, 5-10 mg twice daily. Library creation used the immunoSEQ multiplex PCR assay. RNA was extracted from all samples and reverse transcribed into cDNA, which served as template for TCR sequencing. What TCRdb holds here is the immuneACCESS table cut down to in-frame rearrangements. Part of the clones is not present; checked against another copy, under half of the missing clones reflect an unresolved V gene, and the others are unexplained. The sample data list 110,000 to 150,000 clones, and roughly 54% of these were observed just once. The biggest ten clones account for 15% of the sample.

Sequences were derived from CD8+ T cells sorted from blood, sampled at week 4, from a patient treated with tofacitinib. The receptors come from a human donor with alopecia areata.

The chain recombines TRBV6-4 with TRBJ2-5; D tentatively reads TRBD1 or TRBD2 (7 bases each). Germline V gives CDR1 MRHNA, CDR2 SNTAGT. V was cut by 5 bases and J by 2 bases, with 18 bases left in between. CDR3 size: 16 residues. This CDR3 reads CASSPQGGGQQETQYF. CDR3 DNA sequence: TGTGCCAGCAGTCCCCAAGGGGGGGGACAGCAAGAGACCCAGTACTTC.

V gene TRBV5-6 combines with J gene TRBJ2-1, with D perhaps matching TRBD1 (6 bases). The V end lost 3 bases, the J end lost 8 bases, and 18 bases lay between the germline ends. Germline V gene sequence: CDR1 SGHDT, CDR2 YYEEEE. This CDR3 comprises 15 residues. The CDR3: CASSSGRQERHEQFF. The CDR3 nucleotides are TGTGCCAGCAGCTCGGGGAGACAGGAACGACATGAGCAGTTCTTC.

V and J are TRBV5-1 and TRBJ1-1; D is ambiguous. The CDR3 is 12 amino acids. Trimming cost V 4 bases and J 4 bases, with 8 bases left between them. In germline, CDR1 is SGHRS, CDR2 YFSETQ. CDR3 DNA: TGCGCCAGCAGCGGAGGAGGCACTGAAGCTTTCTTT. It is translated as CASSGGGTEAFF.

The V call is TRBV2, the J call TRBJ1-5; the D is unclear. In germline, CDR1 is SNHLY, CDR2 FYNNEI. V lost 7 bases and J lost 0, with 7 bases in between. The CDR3 extends over 13 amino acids. The CDR3 DNA reads TGTGCCAGCAATATGGGTAGCAATCAGCCCCAGCATTTT. Amino acids: CASNMGSNQPQHF.

The V and J genes are TRBV9 and TRBJ2-3; D not resolved. The CDR3 has 14 amino acids. V lost 0 bases, J lost 2 bases, and 7 bases lay in between. Germline CDR1 is SGDLS and CDR2 is YYNGEE. The CDR3 sequence is CASSVEHPTDTQYF. DNA of the CDR3: TGTGCCAGCAGCGTAGAGCACCCCACAGATACGCAGTATTTT.

This clone was detected many times. This chain links TRBV19 with TRBJ1-1; possible D gene TRBD1, 5 bases. The CDR3 covers 14 residues. Trimming removed 4 bases at V and 1 base at J, with 10 bases between. Germline CDR1 is LNHDA and CDR2 is SQIVND (reference sequence). CDR3 nucleotide sequence: TGTGCCAGTAGTACCTCCGGGGGGAACACTGAAGCTTTCTTT. As protein: CASSTSGGNTEAFF.

The CDR3 here is CASSPAGGFHEQYF. Here the CDR3 DNA reads TGTGCCAGCAGCCCCGCCGGCGGGTTCCACGAGCAGTACTTC. The chain has TRBV9 and TRBJ2-7, with D tentatively TRBD2 (5 bases). The CDR3 has 14 amino acids. V was trimmed by 4 bases and J by 5 bases, leaving 16 bases between them. Germline V gene data show CDR1 as SGDLS and CDR2 as YYNGEE.

The chain has TRBV2 and TRBJ2-1; D remains ambiguous. The V gene lost 1 base and the J gene lost 4 bases, with 2 bases spanning the gap. Per germline, CDR1 SNHLY and CDR2 FYNNEI. The CDR3 has 12 amino acids. CDR3 DNA: TGTGCCAGCAGTGAAGGTTACAATGAGCAGTTCTTC. Translation: CASSEGYNEQFF.

CDR3 bases: TGTGCCAGCAGTTTAGGCAGGGGATATAATTCACCCCTCCACTTT. Residues: CASSLGRGYNSPLHF. The chain couples TRBV27 to TRBJ1-6, with TRBD1 as a possible D gene (6 bases). Germline CDR1 MNHEY, CDR2 SMNVEV (reference sequence). The germline V and J ends were trimmed by 2 bases and 4 bases, with 9 bases remaining between them. This CDR3 region has 15 residues.